The text below deals with one T cell receptor (beta chain). The assay was immunoSEQ multiplex PCR, and TCRdb's table has in-frame clones only and misses some. The sample yields some 100,000 clones, approximately 80% seen once. This CDR3 contains 11 residues. CDR1 SQVTM and CDR2 ANQGSEA come from the germline V gene. V shed 3 bases, J shed 7 bases, and the junction held 3 bases outside the gene matches. These data belong to a study of blood T cell repertoires in COVID-19. Across the whole study: Acute-phase and convalescent COVID-19 samples originated in the United States, Italy and Spain. T cells, B-cell-depleted T cells, or PBMCs supplied cDNA or gDNA.

The chain recombines TRBV29-1 with TRBJ2-7, with 7 bases aligning to TRBD2. The origin of this receptor is a woman of 80 years or more with active or convalescent COVID-19. Sequenced material: peripheral blood. The CDR3 nucleotides are TGCAGCGTTGATCGGGGGGTTGAGCAGTACTTC. The encoded protein is CSVDRGVEQYF.